This note documents a single T cell receptor (beta chain) sequence. These data come from a study of control samples from healthy donors and cancer patients. Assay: immunoSEQ multiplex PCR; the TCRdb copy retains only in-frame clones and omits some. The sample lists tens of thousands of clones, 90% occurring once. Trimming removed 2 bases at V and 0 bases at J, with 10 bases between. Germline lookup yields CDR1 SGHTA and CDR2 FQGNSA. CDR3 size: 16 residues. This receptor was identified in a man in his 60s with colorectal cancer. The V call is TRBV7-2, the J call TRBJ1-4; unclear D gene. Sequencing was done on a sample of PBMCs. The CDR3, as DNA: TGTGCCAGCAGCTTATTGGCAGGCGCAACTAATGAAAAACTGTTTTTT. Translated: CASSLLAGATNEKLFF.